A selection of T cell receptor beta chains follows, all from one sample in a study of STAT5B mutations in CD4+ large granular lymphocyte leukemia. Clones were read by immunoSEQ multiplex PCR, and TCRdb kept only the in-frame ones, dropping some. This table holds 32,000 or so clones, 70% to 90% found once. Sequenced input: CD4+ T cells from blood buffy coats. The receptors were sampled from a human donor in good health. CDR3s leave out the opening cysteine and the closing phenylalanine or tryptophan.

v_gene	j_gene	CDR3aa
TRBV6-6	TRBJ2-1	ASSYTPYNEQF
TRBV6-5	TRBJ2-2	ASSRTYQTGELF
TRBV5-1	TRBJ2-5	ASSLVPGTQETQY
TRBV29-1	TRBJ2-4	SVEDSGDSADIQY
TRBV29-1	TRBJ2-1	SVGSYNEQF
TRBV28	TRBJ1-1	ASSSSQLNTEAF
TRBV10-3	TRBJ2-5	AISGTGQLGETQY
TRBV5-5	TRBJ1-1	ASTFRFGLGNTEAF
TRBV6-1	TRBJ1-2	ASSEATASGYT
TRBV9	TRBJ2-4	ASREREGPENIQY
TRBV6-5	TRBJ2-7	ASTGGDSPYEQY
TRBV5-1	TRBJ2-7	ASSFSGNSYEQY
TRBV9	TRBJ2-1	ASSEGTSGPYNEQF
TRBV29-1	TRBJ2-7	SVRAGGTSDDEQY
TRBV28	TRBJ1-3	ASSFGGRSGNTIY
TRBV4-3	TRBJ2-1	ASSQDYRGDEQF
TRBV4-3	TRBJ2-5	ASSQQLTGTSGSLGETQY
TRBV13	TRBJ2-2	ASSLRQAPNTGELF
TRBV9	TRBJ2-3	ASSETGSTDTQY
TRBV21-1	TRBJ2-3	ASSKAPGTSGSSTDTQY
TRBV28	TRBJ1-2	ASRKQGRNYGYT
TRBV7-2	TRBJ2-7	ASSLVSSYEQY
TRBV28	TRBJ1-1	ASNSGQGNTEAF
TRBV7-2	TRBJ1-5	ASSLLAQPQH
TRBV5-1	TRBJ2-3	ASSLAGATTDTQY
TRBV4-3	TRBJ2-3	ASSQTSGDTDTQY
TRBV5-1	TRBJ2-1	ASSLDPSGSYNEQF
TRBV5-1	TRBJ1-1	ASSPGQGDNTEAF
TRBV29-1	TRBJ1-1	SAARGNTEAF
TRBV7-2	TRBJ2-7	ASSLTPHYYEQY
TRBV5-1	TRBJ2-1	ASSLAVGASEF
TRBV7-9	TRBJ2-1	ASSLDRGTYNEQF
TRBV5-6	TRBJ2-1	ASSSGLINEQF
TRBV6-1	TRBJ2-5	ASRSGRVVGETQY
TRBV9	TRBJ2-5	ASSVGPEETQY
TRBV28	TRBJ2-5	ASSQFRDRGRGETQY
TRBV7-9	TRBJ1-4	ASSLAGGQTEKLF
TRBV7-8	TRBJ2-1	ASTLGGHEQF
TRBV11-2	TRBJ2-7	ASSLELAGALEQY
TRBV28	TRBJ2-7	ASSLWSSGSSYEQY
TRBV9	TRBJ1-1	ASSVTPHRGAF
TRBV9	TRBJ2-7	ASSVSSGAPYEQY